These T cell receptor beta chains were read from a single sample in a study of OX40 agonist ivuxolimab in advanced cancers. Sequencing used immunoSEQ multiplex PCR; TCRdb keeps in-frame clones, though not all of them. The data show some 30,000 clones, with roughly nine tenths seen just once and about 0.87% held by the top ten. This material consisted of CD4+ or CD8+ T cells sorted from blood, taken in a trial of the OX40 agonist ivuxolimab. The receptors derive from an adult with an advanced solid tumor such as melanoma, head and neck, liver or kidney cancer. Each CDR3 is given with its conserved first and last residue. D genes are given only for firm matches. Clone sizes are given selectively: once, few, many, or a class where the clone is expanded.

V	length	D	size	J	DNA	CDR3
TRBV5-1	15	-	-	TRBJ2-1	TGCGCCAGCAGCCTTACTCCTGGACTGCACAATGAGCAGTTCTTC	CASSLTPGLHNEQFF
TRBV10-1	15	-	once	TRBJ2-3	TGCGCCAGCAGTGAGGGGCTCTCTAGCACAGATACGCAGTATTTT	CASSEGLSSTDTQYF
TRBV18	18	-	-	TRBJ2-2	TGTGCCAGCTCACAGAAGGAGGCGGGCCCTCGTGTGACCGGGGAGCTGTTTTTT	CASSQKEAGPRVTGELFF
TRBV5-8	17	-	-	TRBJ2-7	TGTGCCAGCAGCTTGGCTGGAGGAAGCGGGCGAAGCTACGAGCAGTACTTC	CASSLAGGSGRSYEQYF
TRBV6-1	13	-	-	TRBJ1-1	TGTGCCAGCAGCTCTCGACAGGATCGAGGAGCTTTCTTT	CASSSRQDRGAFF
TRBV5-4	13	-	-	TRBJ2-7	TGTGCCAGCAGCGGCGGCGGGCGGTACGAGCAGTACTTC	CASSGGGRYEQYF
TRBV6-5	13	-	-	TRBJ2-7	TGTGCCAGCAGTTACCCTGCGGGGCGGGAGCAGTACTTC	CASSYPAGREQYF
TRBV6-1	15	TRBD1	-	TRBJ1-5	TGTGCCAGCAGGGCGACAGGGGTGGGCAATCAGCCCCAGCATTTT	CASRATGVGNQPQHF
TRBV19	14	-	-	TRBJ2-1	TGTGCCAGTCGACCCGCCATGCCCTACAATGAGCAGTTCTTC	CASRPAMPYNEQFF
TRBV19	14	-	-	TRBJ1-3	TGTGCCAGTAGTCTGGTCGGCCTGGGAAACACCATATATTTT	CASSLVGLGNTIYF
TRBV9	14	TRBD1	-	TRBJ1-6	TGTGCCAGCAGTCAAGGGACAGCCAATTCACCCCTCCACTTT	CASSQGTANSPLHF
TRBV10-3	14	TRBD2	-	TRBJ2-7	TGTGCCATCAAGTTACTAGCGGCGGGCGACGAGCAGTACTTC	CAIKLLAAGDEQYF
TRBV29-1	10	TRBD2	-	TRBJ2-1	TGCAGCGCCGGGGGGGGTGAGCAGTTCTTC	CSAGGGEQFF
TRBV6-1	13	TRBD1	-	TRBJ1-4	TGTGCCAGCAGGGTTCAGGGGGGGGAAAAACTGTTTTTT	CASRVQGGEKLFF
TRBV10-1	16	-	-	TRBJ2-1	TGCGCCAGCAGTGCCAGGGCCGGGGGCTCCTACAATGAGCAGTTCTTC	CASSARAGGSYNEQFF
TRBV4-1	14	-	-	TRBJ2-1	TGCGCCAGCAGCCAAGTGGTTGCAGTTGGTGAGCAGTTCTTC	CASSQVVAVGEQFF
TRBV6-5	14	-	-	TRBJ2-3	TGTGCCAGCAGTTCACCCTGGGGCACAGATACGCAGTATTTT	CASSSPWGTDTQYF
TRBV5-6	16	-	-	TRBJ1-3	TGTGCCAGCAGCTTGTGGACACCGAACTCTGGAAACACCATATATTTT	CASSLWTPNSGNTIYF
TRBV7-8	13	-	-	TRBJ1-1	TGTGCCAGCAGCTTAGCGGGGCAGACTGAAGCTTTCTTT	CASSLAGQTEAFF
TRBV5-1	15	TRBD2	-	TRBJ2-2	TGCGCCAGCAGCTTGCCGAGCGGGGAGAACGGGGAGCTGTTTTTT	CASSLPSGENGELFF
TRBV6-1	16	-	-	TRBJ1-2	TGTGCCAGCAGTGGGTCACCCCGGGAAGCTAACTATGGCTACACCTTC	CASSGSPREANYGYTF
TRBV12-5	16	-	-	TRBJ1-3	TGTGCTAGTGGTTTGGTACCAGGCGCTCCTGGAAACACCATATATTTT	CASGLVPGAPGNTIYF
TRBV28	11	-	-	TRBJ2-5	TGTGCCAGCAGTTTAACCGAGACCCAGTACTTC	CASSLTETQYF
TRBV7-9	13	-	-	TRBJ2-2	TGTGCCAGCAGTTGGGACTTCACCGGGGAGCTGTTTTTT	CASSWDFTGELFF
TRBV29-1	18	TRBD2	-	TRBJ2-1	TGCAGCGTTGAAGATAAAGTGGGACTAGCGGGTCTGAGGAATGAGCAGTTCTTC	CSVEDKVGLAGLRNEQFF
TRBV7-9	13	-	-	TRBJ1-5	TGTGCCAGCAGCTTAGTCGAAAGTCAGCCCCAGCATTTT	CASSLVESQPQHF
TRBV19	14	-	-	TRBJ2-6	TGTGCCAGTAGTTTACCGGCTGGGGCCAACGTCCTGACTTTC	CASSLPAGANVLTF
TRBV9	13	-	-	TRBJ2-1	TGTGCCAGCAGCGTCGGCCCCTACAATGAGCAGTTCTTC	CASSVGPYNEQFF
TRBV12-5	15	TRBD2	-	TRBJ2-3	TGTGCTAGTGGTCTAGCGGGGGGGAACACAGATACGCAGTATTTT	CASGLAGGNTDTQYF
TRBV9	21	TRBD2	-	TRBJ2-1	TGTGCCAGCAGCGTAGAAACTCCGGGGACTAGCGGGAGGCGGCCCTTAAATGAGCAGTTCTTC	CASSVETPGTSGRRPLNEQFF
TRBV2	13	-	few	TRBJ2-7	TGTGCCAGCAGTCTAACAGGGTCCTACGAGCAGTACTTC	CASSLTGSYEQYF
TRBV25-1	15	TRBD1	-	TRBJ1-2	TGTGCCAGCAGTGCCGAGGACAGGTACTTCTATGGCTACACCTTC	CASSAEDRYFYGYTF
TRBV20-1	11	-	-	TRBJ1-2	TGCAGTGCTATATATTCGTATGGCTACACCTTC	CSAIYSYGYTF
TRBV21-1	15	-	-	TRBJ1-5	TGTGCCAGCCCCCCAAAGGGGTATAGCAATCAGCCCCAGCATTTT	CASPPKGYSNQPQHF
TRBV4-2	16	-	-	TRBJ2-2	TGTGCCAGCAGCCAAGAATTGCGGACCAACACCGGGGAGCTGTTTTTT	CASSQELRTNTGELFF
TRBV6-1	16	TRBD1	-	TRBJ1-1	TGTGCCAGCAGTGGCCCTGGGACAGGGGGGTTCACTGAAGCTTTCTTT	CASSGPGTGGFTEAFF
TRBV19	13	-	once	TRBJ2-7	TGTGCCAGTGCCGATAGCGGACCCTACGAGCAGTACTTC	CASADSGPYEQYF
TRBV5-5	16	-	-	TRBJ2-2	TGTGCCAGCAGCTTGGGGCTAGCATCGAACACCGGGGAGCTGTTTTTT	CASSLGLASNTGELFF
TRBV12-5	18	-	-	TRBJ1-3	TGTGCTAGTGGTTTGTTATCTCCCTCAAGACGTTTTGGAAACACCATATATTTT	CASGLLSPSRRFGNTIYF
TRBV30	15	-	-	TRBJ1-6	TGTGCCTGGAACAGGGCCCCCCGGGCTAATTCACCCCTCCACTTT	CAWNRAPRANSPLHF
TRBV28	12	-	-	TRBJ1-1	TGTGCCAGCGCACAGGGAAGCACTGAAGCTTTCTTT	CASAQGSTEAFF
TRBV9	14	-	-	TRBJ2-3	TGTGCCAGCAGTATATCCCAGGGACAAGATACGCAGTATTTT	CASSISQGQDTQYF
TRBV10-3	17	TRBD2	-	TRBJ2-1	TGTGCCATCAGTGAGAGGGTAGCGGGGGGGCCGAGCAATGAGCAGTTCTTC	CAISERVAGGPSNEQFF
TRBV7-6	14	-	-	TRBJ2-2	TGTGCCAGCCGGCTGGCGGCGAACACCGGGGAGCTGTTTTTT	CASRLAANTGELFF
TRBV5-1	15	TRBD1	-	TRBJ1-2	TGCGCCAGCAGCATCCGGGGACAGGGAAGGGATGGCTACACCTTC	CASSIRGQGRDGYTF
TRBV7-2	16	-	-	TRBJ2-2	TGTGCCAGCACCCCACTGGTTAGCTTCGGCACCGGGGAGCTGTTTTTT	CASTPLVSFGTGELFF
TRBV7-9	14	TRBD1	-	TRBJ1-1	TGTGCCAGCAGGTATCAGGGGGCGAACACTGAAGCTTTCTTT	CASRYQGANTEAFF
TRBV6-5	15	-	-	TRBJ1-6	TGTGCCAGCAGTTACTCTGTTAATTTCAATTCACCCCTCCACTTT	CASSYSVNFNSPLHF
TRBV19	15	TRBD2	once	TRBJ2-1	TGTGCCAGTAGTCACCAACTAGCGGGGGACAATGAGCAGTTCTTC	CASSHQLAGDNEQFF
TRBV18	16	TRBD2	-	TRBJ2-3	TGTGCCAGCTCACCTTGGCTAGCGGGAGGCCCAGATACGCAGTATTTT	CASSPWLAGGPDTQYF
TRBV23-1	14	-	-	TRBJ2-5	TGCGCCAGCCCCAGGGAAAAATTAAAAGAGACCCAGTACTTC	CASPREKLKETQYF
TRBV5-1	15	TRBD1	-	TRBJ2-7	TGCGCCAGCAGCGGTGGGACAGGGAGTGTATACGAGCAGTACTTC	CASSGGTGSVYEQYF
TRBV19	15	-	-	TRBJ1-5	TGTGCCAGTAGTATCCAGATTCATAGCAATCAGCCCCAGCATTTT	CASSIQIHSNQPQHF
TRBV15	16	-	-	TRBJ1-5	TGTGCCACCAGCAGAGATTCCGGGGTTCGCAATCAGCCCCAGCATTTT	CATSRDSGVRNQPQHF
TRBV11-2	15	-	-	TRBJ2-5	TGTGCCAGCAGCCCCATGGGACACATTCAAGAGACCCAGTACTTC	CASSPMGHIQETQYF
TRBV4-1	13	-	-	TRBJ2-3	TGCGCCAGCAGAGGACAGTACACAGATACGCAGTATTTT	CASRGQYTDTQYF
TRBV19	13	-	-	TRBJ1-2	TGTGCCAGTAGTACGAGGCAGGACTATGGCTACACCTTC	CASSTRQDYGYTF
TRBV9	14	-	-	TRBJ1-5	TGTGCCAGCAGCGTAGAGGGCAGGGATCAGCCCCAGCATTTT	CASSVEGRDQPQHF
TRBV4-3	16	TRBD2	-	TRBJ2-1	TGCGCCAGCAGCCAAGAGGGAGGGGTTCCCTACAATGAGCAGTTCTTC	CASSQEGGVPYNEQFF